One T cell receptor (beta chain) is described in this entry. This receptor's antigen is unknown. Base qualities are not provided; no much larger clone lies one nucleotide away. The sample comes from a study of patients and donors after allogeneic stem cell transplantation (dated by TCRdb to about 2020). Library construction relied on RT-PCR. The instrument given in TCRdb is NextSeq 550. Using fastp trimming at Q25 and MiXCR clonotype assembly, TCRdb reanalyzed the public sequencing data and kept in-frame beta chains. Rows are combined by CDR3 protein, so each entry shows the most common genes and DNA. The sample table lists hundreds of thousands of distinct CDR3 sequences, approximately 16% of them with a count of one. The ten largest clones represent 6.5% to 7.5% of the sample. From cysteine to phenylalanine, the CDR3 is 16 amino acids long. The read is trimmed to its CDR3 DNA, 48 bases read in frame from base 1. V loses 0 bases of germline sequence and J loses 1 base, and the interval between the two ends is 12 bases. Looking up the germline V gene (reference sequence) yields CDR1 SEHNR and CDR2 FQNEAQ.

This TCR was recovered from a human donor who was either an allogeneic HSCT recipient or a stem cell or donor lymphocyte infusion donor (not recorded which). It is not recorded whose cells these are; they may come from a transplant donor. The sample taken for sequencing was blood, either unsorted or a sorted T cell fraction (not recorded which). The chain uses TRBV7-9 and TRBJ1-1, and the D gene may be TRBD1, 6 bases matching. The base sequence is TGTGCCAGCAGCTTAGCCCAGGGGAGGAGGAACACTGAAGCTTTCTTT. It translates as CASSLAQGRRNTEAFF.